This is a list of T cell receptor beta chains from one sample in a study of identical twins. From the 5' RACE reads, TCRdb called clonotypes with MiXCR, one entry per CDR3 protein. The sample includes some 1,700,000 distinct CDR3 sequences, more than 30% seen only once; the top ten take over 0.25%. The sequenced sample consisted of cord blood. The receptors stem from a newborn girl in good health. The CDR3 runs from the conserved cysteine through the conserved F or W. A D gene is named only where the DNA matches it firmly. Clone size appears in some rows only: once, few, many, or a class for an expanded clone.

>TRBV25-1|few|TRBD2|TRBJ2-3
CASSAPSGGADTQYF
TGTGCCAGCAGTGCTCCTAGCGGGGGGGCAGATACGCAGTATTTT
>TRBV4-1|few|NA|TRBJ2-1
CASSLIIWGDEQFF
TGCGCCAGCAGCCTGATTATCTGGGGCGATGAGCAGTTCTTC
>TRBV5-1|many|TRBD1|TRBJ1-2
CASSLTPGTGIYGYTF
TGCGCCAGCAGCTTAACCCCCGGGACAGGGATCTATGGCTACACCTTC
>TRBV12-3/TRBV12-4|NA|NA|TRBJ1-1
CASTLGGANTEAFF
TGTGCCAGCACCCTGGGGGGGGCGAACACTGAAGCTTTCTTT
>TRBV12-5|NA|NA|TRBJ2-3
CASGFSRPTDTQYF
TGTGCTAGTGGTTTTTCGAGACCCACAGATACGCAGTATTTT
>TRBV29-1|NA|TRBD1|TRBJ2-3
CSVEGGQGTDTQYF
TGCAGCGTTGAAGGGGGACAGGGCACAGATACGCAGTATTTT
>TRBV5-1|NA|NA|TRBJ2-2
CASSSLLAANTGELFF
TGCGCCAGCAGCTCTTTACTAGCTGCGAACACCGGGGAGCTGTTTTTT
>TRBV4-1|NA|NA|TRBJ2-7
CASSQRITSYEQYF
TGCGCCAGCAGCCAACGAATTACCTCCTACGAGCAGTACTTC
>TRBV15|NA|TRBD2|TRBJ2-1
CATSHGSGRSPFF
TGTGCCACCAGCCATGGTAGCGGGAGATCTCCGTTCTTC
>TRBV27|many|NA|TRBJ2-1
CASSLGRVNEQFF
TGTGCCAGCAGTTTAGGTCGAGTCAATGAGCAGTTCTTC
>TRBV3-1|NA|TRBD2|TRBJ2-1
CASSQSTLAGRPNRYNEQFF
TGTGCCAGCAGCCAATCCACCTTAGCGGGACGGCCAAACCGCTACAATGAGCAGTTCTTC
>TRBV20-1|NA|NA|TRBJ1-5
CSASDPRGGDQPQHF
TGCAGTGCCTCCGACCCCAGGGGTGGGGATCAGCCCCAGCATTTT
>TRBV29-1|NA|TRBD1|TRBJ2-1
CSVESPQGAYNEQFF
TGCAGCGTTGAAAGCCCCCAGGGGGCCTACAATGAGCAGTTCTTC
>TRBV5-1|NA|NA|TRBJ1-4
CASSWYGTDNEKLFF
TGCGCCAGCAGCTGGTATGGGACTGATAATGAAAAACTGTTTTTT
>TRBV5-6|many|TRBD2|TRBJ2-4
CASTPGLEWNIQYF
TGTGCCAGCACCCCTGGACTAGAATGGAACATTCAGTACTTC
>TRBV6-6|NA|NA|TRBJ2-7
CASSSLGSPLGYEQYF
TGTGCCAGCAGTTCCCTGGGTAGCCCTCTCGGGTACGAGCAGTACTTC
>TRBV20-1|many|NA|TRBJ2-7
CSAARGGYLTYEQYF
TGCAGTGCCGCTAGAGGGGGATACCTTACCTACGAGCAGTACTTC
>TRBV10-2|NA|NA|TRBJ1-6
CASSWPGANSPLHF
TGCGCCAGCAGTTGGCCAGGGGCTAATTCACCCCTCCACTTT
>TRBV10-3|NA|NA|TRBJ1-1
CAISAEGRNTEAFF
TGTGCCATCAGTGCGGAGGGAAGGAACACTGAAGCTTTCTTT
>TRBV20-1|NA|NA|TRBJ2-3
CSARLGHTDTQYF
TGCAGTGCAAGACTAGGGCACACAGATACGCAGTATTTT
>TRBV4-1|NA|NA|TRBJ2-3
CASSHRWADRPSTDTQYF
TGCGCCAGCAGCCACCGATGGGCTGACAGGCCGTCCACAGATACGCAGTATTTT
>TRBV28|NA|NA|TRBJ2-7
CASSLSPGHDYEQYF
TGTGCCAGCAGTTTATCCCCGGGACACGACTACGAGCAGTACTTC
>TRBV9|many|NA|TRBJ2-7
CASSATSSSYEQYF
TGTGCCAGCAGCGCCACTAGCAGCTCCTACGAGCAGTACTTC
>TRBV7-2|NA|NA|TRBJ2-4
CASSLPQHGEQYF
TGTGCCAGCAGCTTACCCCAGCATGGTGAGCAGTACTTC
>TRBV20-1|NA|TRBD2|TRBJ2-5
CSARSPTSWGNEQYF
TGCAGTGCTAGATCCCCGACTAGCTGGGGCAATGAGCAGTACTTC
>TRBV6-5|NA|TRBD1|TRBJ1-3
CASSYGQATGNTIYF
TGTGCCAGCAGTTACGGACAGGCAACTGGAAACACCATATATTTT